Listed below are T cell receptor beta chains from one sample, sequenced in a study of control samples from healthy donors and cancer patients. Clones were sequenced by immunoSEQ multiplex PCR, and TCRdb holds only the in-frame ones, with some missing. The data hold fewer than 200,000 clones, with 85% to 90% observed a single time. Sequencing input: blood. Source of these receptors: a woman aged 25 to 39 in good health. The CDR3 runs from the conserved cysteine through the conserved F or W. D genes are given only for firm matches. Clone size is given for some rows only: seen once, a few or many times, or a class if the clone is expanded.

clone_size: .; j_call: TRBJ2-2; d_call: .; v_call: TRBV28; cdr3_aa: CASSFWKSTGELFF; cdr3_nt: TGTGCCAGCAGTTTTTGGAAGAGCACCGGGGAGCTGTTTTTT
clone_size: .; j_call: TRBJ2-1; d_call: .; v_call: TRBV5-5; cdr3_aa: CASSLMLRGAIF; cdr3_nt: TGTGCCAGCAGCTTGATGCTGCGCGGGGCGATCTTC
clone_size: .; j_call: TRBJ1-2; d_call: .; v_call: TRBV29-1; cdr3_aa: CSVAQGDYGYTF; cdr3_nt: TGCAGCGTTGCCCAGGGCGACTATGGCTACACCTTC
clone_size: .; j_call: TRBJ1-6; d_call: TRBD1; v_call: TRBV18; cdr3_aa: CASSPGTGNLGSPLHF; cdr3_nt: TGTGCCAGCTCACCCGGGACAGGGAACCTCGGGTCACCCCTCCACTTT
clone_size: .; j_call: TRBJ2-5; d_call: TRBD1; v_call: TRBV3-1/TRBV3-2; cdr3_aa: CASSRDRGVRETQYF; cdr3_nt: TGTGCCAGCAGCCGCGACAGGGGTGTCCGGGAGACCCAGTACTTC
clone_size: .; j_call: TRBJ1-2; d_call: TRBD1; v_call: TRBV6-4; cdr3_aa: CATPSGDREREGYTF; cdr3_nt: TGTGCCACTCCGAGTGGGGACAGGGAACGTGAGGGCTACACCTTC
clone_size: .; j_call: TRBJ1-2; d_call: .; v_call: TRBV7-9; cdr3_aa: CASSFGEVSDGYTF; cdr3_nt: TGTGCCAGCAGCTTCGGGGAGGTGAGCGATGGCTACACCTTC
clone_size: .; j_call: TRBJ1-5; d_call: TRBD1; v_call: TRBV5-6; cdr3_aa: CASSLRGRSNQPQHF; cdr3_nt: TGTGCCAGCAGCTTGAGGGGGCGTAGCAATCAGCCCCAGCATTTT
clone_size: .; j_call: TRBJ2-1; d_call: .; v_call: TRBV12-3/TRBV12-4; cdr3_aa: CASSFAGSSEQFF; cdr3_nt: TGTGCCAGCAGTTTCGCGGGGTCTAGTGAGCAGTTCTTC
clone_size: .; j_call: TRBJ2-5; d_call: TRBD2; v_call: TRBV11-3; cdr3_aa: CASSSPLAGASRETQYF; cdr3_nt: TGTGCCAGCAGCTCACCCTTAGCGGGGGCCTCCAGGGAGACCCAGTACTTC
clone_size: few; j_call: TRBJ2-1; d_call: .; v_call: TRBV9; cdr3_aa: CASSSGDYSSGEQFF; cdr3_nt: TGTGCCAGCAGCTCAGGGGACTACTCGTCTGGGGAGCAGTTCTTC
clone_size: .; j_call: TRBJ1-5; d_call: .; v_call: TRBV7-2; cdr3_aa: CASSLSRTGWIQPQHF; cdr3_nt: TGTGCCAGCAGCTTATCCCGTACAGGGTGGATTCAGCCCCAGCATTTT
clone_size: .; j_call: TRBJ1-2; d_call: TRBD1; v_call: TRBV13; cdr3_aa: CASSGLGGGYTF; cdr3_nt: TGTGCCAGCAGCGGGTTAGGGGGCGGCTACACCTTC
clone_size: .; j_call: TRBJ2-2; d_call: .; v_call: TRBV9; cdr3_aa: CASSAAGHTNTGELFF; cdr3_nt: TGTGCCAGCAGCGCTGCGGGACACACGAACACCGGGGAGCTGTTTTTT
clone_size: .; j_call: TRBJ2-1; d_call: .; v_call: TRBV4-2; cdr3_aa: CASSKNRAGRNEQFF; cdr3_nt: TGTGCCAGCAGCAAAAACAGGGCTGGGCGGAATGAGCAGTTCTTC
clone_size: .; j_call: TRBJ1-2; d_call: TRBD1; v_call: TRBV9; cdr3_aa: CASSQFDRVYGYTF; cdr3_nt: TGTGCCAGCAGCCAATTTGACAGGGTTTACGGCTACACCTTC
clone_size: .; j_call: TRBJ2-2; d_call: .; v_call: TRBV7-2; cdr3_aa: CASSLAAANTGELFF; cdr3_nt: TGTGCCAGCAGCTTAGCAGCAGCTAATACCGGGGAGCTGTTTTTT
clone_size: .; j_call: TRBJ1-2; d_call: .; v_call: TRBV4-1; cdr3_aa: CASSQDGYYGYTF; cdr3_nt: TGCGCCAGCAGCCAGGACGGCTACTATGGCTACACCTTC
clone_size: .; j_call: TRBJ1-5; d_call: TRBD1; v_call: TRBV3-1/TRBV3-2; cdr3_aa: CASSRGTGAQPQHF; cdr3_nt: TGTGCCAGCAGCCGAGGGACAGGGGCACAGCCCCAGCATTTT
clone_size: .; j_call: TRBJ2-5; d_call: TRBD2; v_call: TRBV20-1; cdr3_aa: CSGRTSETQYF; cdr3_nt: TGCAGTGGACGGACTAGCGAGACCCAGTACTTC
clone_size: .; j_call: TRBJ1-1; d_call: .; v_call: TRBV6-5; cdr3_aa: CASSYSPQLNTEAFF; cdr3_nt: TGTGCCAGCAGTTACTCCCCCCAGCTGAACACTGAAGCTTTCTTT
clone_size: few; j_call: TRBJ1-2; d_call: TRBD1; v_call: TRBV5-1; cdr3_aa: CASSLTGAGYGYTF; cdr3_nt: TGCGCCAGCAGCTTGACAGGGGCGGGGTATGGCTACACCTTC
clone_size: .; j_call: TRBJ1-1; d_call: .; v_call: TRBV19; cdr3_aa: CASKASRVVTEAFF; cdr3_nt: TGTGCCAGTAAAGCCTCCAGGGTCGTCACTGAAGCTTTCTTT
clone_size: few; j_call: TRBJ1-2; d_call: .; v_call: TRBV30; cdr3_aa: CAWGRDPGYGYTF; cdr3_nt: TGTGCCTGGGGCCGGGACCCAGGCTATGGCTACACCTTC
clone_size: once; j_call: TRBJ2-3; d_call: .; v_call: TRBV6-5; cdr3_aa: CASRRTASTDTQYF; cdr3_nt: TGTGCCAGCAGGAGGACAGCTAGCACAGATACGCAGTATTTT
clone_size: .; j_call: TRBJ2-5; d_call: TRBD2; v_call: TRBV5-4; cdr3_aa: CASSLGLAGGRETQYF; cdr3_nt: TGTGCCAGCAGCTTGGGACTAGCGGGAGGAAGGGAGACCCAGTACTTC
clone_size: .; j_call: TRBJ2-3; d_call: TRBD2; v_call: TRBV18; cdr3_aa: CASSPPPDPSGTSGRNTQYF; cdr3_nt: TGTGCCAGCTCACCCCCACCAGACCCCTCCGGGACTAGCGGGAGGAATACGCAGTATTTT
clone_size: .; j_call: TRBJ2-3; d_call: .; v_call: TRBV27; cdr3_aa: CASSLFYRTTDTQYF; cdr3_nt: TGTGCCAGCAGTTTATTCTACAGAACCACAGATACGCAGTATTTT
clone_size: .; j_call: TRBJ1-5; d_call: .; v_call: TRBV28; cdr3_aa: CASSLGGAVVLQPQHF; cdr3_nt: TGTGCCAGCAGTTTGGGGGGCGCGGTAGTCCTACAGCCCCAGCATTTT
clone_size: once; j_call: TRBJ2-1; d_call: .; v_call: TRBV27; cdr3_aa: CASSLGDLLGSSNEQFF; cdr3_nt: TGTGCCAGCAGTTTAGGGGATCTTCTGGGTTCGTCCAATGAGCAGTTCTTC
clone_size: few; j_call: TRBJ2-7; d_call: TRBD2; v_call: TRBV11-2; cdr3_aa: CASSTLLAGGPHEQYF; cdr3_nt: TGTGCCAGCAGCACTTTACTAGCGGGAGGGCCACACGAGCAGTACTTC
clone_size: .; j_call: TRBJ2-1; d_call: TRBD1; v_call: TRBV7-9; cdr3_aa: CASSEAGTGIHEQFF; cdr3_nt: TGTGCCAGCAGCGAAGCCGGGACAGGGATCCATGAGCAGTTCTTC
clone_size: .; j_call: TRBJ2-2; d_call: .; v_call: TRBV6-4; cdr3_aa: CASSPVGRTYTGELFF; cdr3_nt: TGTGCCAGCAGCCCCGTGGGCAGGACTTACACCGGGGAGCTGTTTTTT
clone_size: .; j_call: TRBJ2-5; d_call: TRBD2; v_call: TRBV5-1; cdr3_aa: CASSLGLAWETQYF; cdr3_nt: TGCGCCAGCAGCTTGGGACTAGCGTGGGAGACCCAGTACTTC
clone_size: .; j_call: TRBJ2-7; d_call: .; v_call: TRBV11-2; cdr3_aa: CASSPRGGNPYEQYF; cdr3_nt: TGTGCCAGCAGCCCAAGAGGCGGGAACCCCTACGAGCAGTACTTC
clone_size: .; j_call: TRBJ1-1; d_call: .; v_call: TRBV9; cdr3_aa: CASSVDMNTEAFF; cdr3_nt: TGTGCCAGCAGCGTAGACATGAACACTGAAGCTTTCTTT
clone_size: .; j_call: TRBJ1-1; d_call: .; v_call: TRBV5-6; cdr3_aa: CASSRIRVNTEAFF; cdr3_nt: TGTGCCAGCAGCCGGATACGGGTGAACACTGAAGCTTTCTTT
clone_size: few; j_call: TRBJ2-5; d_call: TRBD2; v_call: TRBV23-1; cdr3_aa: CASSQPSRTSGKQETQYF; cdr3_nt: TGCGCCAGCAGTCAGCCCAGCCGGACTAGCGGGAAACAAGAGACCCAGTACTTC